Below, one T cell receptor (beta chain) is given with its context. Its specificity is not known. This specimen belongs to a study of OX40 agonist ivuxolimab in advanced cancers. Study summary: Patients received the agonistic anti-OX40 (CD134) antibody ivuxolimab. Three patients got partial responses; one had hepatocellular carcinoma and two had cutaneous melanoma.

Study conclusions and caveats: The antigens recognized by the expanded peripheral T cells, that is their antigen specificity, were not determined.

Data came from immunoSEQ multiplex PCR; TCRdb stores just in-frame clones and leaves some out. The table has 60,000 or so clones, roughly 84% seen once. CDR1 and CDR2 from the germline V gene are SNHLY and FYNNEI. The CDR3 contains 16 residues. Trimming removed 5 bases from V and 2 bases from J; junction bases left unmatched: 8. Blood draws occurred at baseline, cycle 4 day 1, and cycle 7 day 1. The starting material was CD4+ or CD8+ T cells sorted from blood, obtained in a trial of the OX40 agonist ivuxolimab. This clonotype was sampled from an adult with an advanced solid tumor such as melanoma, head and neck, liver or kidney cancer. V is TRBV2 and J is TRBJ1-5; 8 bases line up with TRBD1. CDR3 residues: CASSQRTGFGNQPQHF. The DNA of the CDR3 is TGTGCCAGCAGTCAACGGACAGGGTTTGGCAATCAGCCCCAGCATTTT. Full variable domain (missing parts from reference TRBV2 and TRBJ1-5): EPEVTQTPSHQVTQMGQEVILRCVPISNHLYFYWYRQILGQKVEFLVSFYNNEISEKSEIFDDQFSVERPDGSNFTLKIRSTKLEDSAMYFCASSQRTGFGNQPQHFGDGTRLSIL.